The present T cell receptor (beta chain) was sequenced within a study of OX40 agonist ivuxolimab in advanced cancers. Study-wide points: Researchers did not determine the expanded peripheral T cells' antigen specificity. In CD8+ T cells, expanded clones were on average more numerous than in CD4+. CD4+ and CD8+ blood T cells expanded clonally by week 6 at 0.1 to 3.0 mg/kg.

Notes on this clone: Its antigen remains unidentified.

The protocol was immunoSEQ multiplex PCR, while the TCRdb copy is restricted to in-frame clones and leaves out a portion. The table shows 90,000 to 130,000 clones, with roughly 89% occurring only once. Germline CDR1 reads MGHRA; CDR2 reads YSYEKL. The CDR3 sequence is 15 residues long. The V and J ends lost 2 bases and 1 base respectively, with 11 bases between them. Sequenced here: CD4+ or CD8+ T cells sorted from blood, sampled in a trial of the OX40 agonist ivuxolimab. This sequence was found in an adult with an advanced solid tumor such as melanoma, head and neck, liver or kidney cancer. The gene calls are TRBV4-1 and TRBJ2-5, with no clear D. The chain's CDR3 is CASSQTPPPQETQYF. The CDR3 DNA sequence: TGCGCCAGCAGCCAAACTCCTCCTCCCCAAGAGACCCAGTACTTC.